The 24 T cell receptor beta chains in this list originate from one sample, sequenced in a study of early T cells in non-severe SARS-CoV-2 infection. In TCRdb, the 5' RACE reads were re-called with MiXCR into one record per CDR3 protein. The table shows 88,000 or so distinct CDR3 sequences, with more than 12% occurring only once. What was sequenced was whole blood. The receptors come from an adult who was a healthcare worker with PCR-confirmed SARS-CoV-2 infection or an uninfected control (not recorded which).

The J gene is TRBJ2-2, the V gene TRBV12-3 or TRBV12-4; 9 bases fit TRBD2. This CDR3 is built from 14 residues. J was trimmed by 7 bases and V by 6 bases; bases with no gene match: 6. The CDR3 nucleotides read TGTGCCAGCAGCGCGGGAGGGCCGAGCGGGGAGCTGTTTTTT. This gives the protein CASSAGGPSGELFF.

This clonotype was seen a handful of times. The V and J genes are TRBV27 and TRBJ2-3; D is ambiguous. The CDR3 has 14 residues. V lost 6 bases, J lost 2 bases, and 12 bases lay in between. The germline gives CDR1 MNHEY, CDR2 SMNVEV (reference sequence). Here the CDR3 DNA reads TGTGCCAGCAGCCAGCCTGGTTACACAGATACGCAGTATTTT. The encoded protein is CASSQPGYTDTQYF.

The J gene is TRBJ2-1, the V gene TRBV7-6; 12 positions match TRBD2. This CDR3 has 16 residues. Trimming cost V 1 base and J 9 bases; bases outside gene matches: 7. Germline V gene sequence: CDR1 SGHVS, CDR2 FNYEAQ. The CDR3 DNA is TGTGCCAGCAGCTTAGAACTAGCGGGAGGATTACGTGAGCAGTTCTTC. It specifies CASSLELAGGLREQFF.

In this sample, this clonotype turned up a few times. The chain links TRBV11-2 to TRBJ2-4; TRBD2 is a possible D gene (6 bases). This CDR3 spans 12 amino acids. Germline V CDR1 and CDR2: SGHAT, FQNNGV. V lost 4 bases and J lost 7, with 8 bases in between. As DNA, the CDR3 is TGTGCCAGCAGCTGGGACTTGAACATTCAGTACTTC. Its protein is CASSWDLNIQYF. Full variable domain (missing parts from reference TRBV11-2 and TRBJ2-4): EAGVAQSPRYKIIEKRQSVAFWCNPISGHATLYWYQQILGQGPKLLIQFQNNGVVDDSQLPKDRFSAERLKGVDSTLKIQPAKLEDSAVYLCASSWDLNIQYFGAGTRLSVL.

The J gene is TRBJ2-1, the V gene TRBV24-1, with 7 bases identical to TRBD2. The CDR3 is 18 amino acids. Germline lookup yields CDR1 KGHDR and CDR2 SFDVKD. Trimming cost V 3 bases and J 0 bases; bases outside gene matches: 10. DNA of the CDR3: TGTGCCACCAGTGATCAAACTAGCGCTCGGAGCTCCTACAATGAGCAGTTCTTC. Translated: CATSDQTSARSSYNEQFF.

The chain carries TRBV2 and TRBJ1-1, with no clear D. The CDR3 has 14 amino acids. With 6 bases removed from V and 1 base from J, the gap between germline ends came to 12 bases. Germline V gene data show CDR1 as SNHLY and CDR2 as FYNNEI. CDR3 coding DNA: TGTGCCAGCAGCCAGAGGGTCCAGAACACTGAAGCTTTCTTT. Translation gives CASSQRVQNTEAFF.

The gene calls are TRBV24-1 and TRBJ2-7; maybe TRBD1 (5 bases). Germline V lookup: CDR1 KGHDR, CDR2 SFDVKD. CDR3 length: 12 amino acids. Trimming took 9 bases from V and 2 from J, leaving 10 bases between them. The CDR3 is CATAGNTYEQYF. CDR3 sequence (DNA): TGTGCCACCGCAGGGAACACCTACGAGCAGTACTTC.

In this sample, this clonotype turned up a few times. The chain links TRBV6-6 to TRBJ1-3; D gene ambiguous. Germline CDR1 MNHNY, CDR2 SVGAGI (reference sequence). V shed 5 bases and J shed 0 bases, with 11 bases lying between them. The length of the CDR3 is 15 residues. CDR3 bases: TGTGCCAGCAGTCATACTAGTTTCTCTGGAAACACCATATATTTT. Amino acids: CASSHTSFSGNTIYF.

In its sample, this clonotype was seen a few times. The V call is TRBV5-1, the J call TRBJ2-7, with TRBD2 identical over 8 bases. This CDR3 is built from 14 residues. The trim removed 4 bases at V and 0 bases at J, leaving 3 bases unmatched. Germline CDR1 and CDR2: SGHRS and YFSETQ. The DNA of the CDR3 is TGCGCCAGCAGCCCCAGCGGGGGCTCCTACGAGCAGTACTTC. Translating gives CASSPSGGSYEQYF.

In its sample, this clonotype was seen a few times. The chain carries TRBV10-2 and TRBJ1-5, with D possibly being TRBD1 (6 bases). CDR1 is WSHSY, CDR2 SAAADI, per germline. Between the trimmed V and J ends, which lost 3 bases and 6 bases, there was a span of 9 bases. This CDR3 region has 13 residues. The CDR3 reads CASSEQGAQPQHF. DNA of the CDR3: TGCGCCAGCAGTGAACAGGGTGCTCAGCCCCAGCATTTT.

The rearrangement joins TRBV5-6 to TRBJ2-7; D is unclear. Germline lookup yields CDR1 SGHDT and CDR2 YYEEEE. V lost 1 base to trimming and J lost 4 bases, with 6 bases between them. This CDR3 spans 12 amino acids. In DNA, the CDR3 is TGTGCCAGCAGCTTGCAATGGTACGAGCAGTACTTC. Translated: CASSLQWYEQYF.

This clonotype was found a few times. This chain connects TRBV12-3 or TRBV12-4 to TRBJ2-1; no reliable D call. The CDR3 covers 12 residues. V was clipped by 6 bases and J by 13 bases, with 16 bases between them. The CDR3 coding sequence is TGTGCCAGCAGCCCGGACCTGGTGGACCAGTTCTTC. This gives the protein CASSPDLVDQFF.

This clonotype has only a few counts. This chain links TRBV30 with TRBJ1-1; D is ambiguous. Germline assignment: CDR1 GTSNPN and CDR2 SVGIG (reference sequence). Trimming left V 0 bases short and J 1 base short, with 3 bases between. The CDR3 loop spans 12 amino acids. In DNA form, the CDR3 reads TGTGCCTGGAGTGTAGGGAACACTGAAGCTTTCTTT. It codes for CAWSVGNTEAFF.

This clonotype was seen a few times. The V gene is TRBV20-1, the J gene TRBJ1-2; possibly TRBD1 for D (5 bases). There are 12 residues in the CDR3. With 5 bases removed from V and 0 bases from J, the gap between germline ends came to 7 bases. Germline V gene data show CDR1 as DFQATT and CDR2 as SNEGSKA (reference sequence). The CDR3 bases are TGCAGTGCTGTGGACACTAACTATGGCTACACCTTC. Amino acid sequence: CSAVDTNYGYTF.

The gene calls are TRBV28 and TRBJ1-5; D is possibly TRBD1 (6 bases). Germline CDR1 is MDHEN and CDR2 is SYDVKM. V lost 3 bases, J lost 2 bases, and 11 bases lay in between. The CDR3 totals 15 residues. The CDR3 reads CASSFPSGGNQPQHF. The CDR3 nucleotides are TGTGCCAGCAGTTTTCCATCAGGGGGCAATCAGCCCCAGCATTTT.

The chain employs TRBV7-9 and TRBJ2-3; D remains ambiguous. This CDR3 is 13 amino acids long. Germline V CDR1 and CDR2: SEHNR, FQNEAQ (reference sequence). Trimming left V 5 bases short and J 2 bases short, with 8 bases between. The CDR3 nucleotides are TGTGCCAGCAGCCTGTTCGACACAGATACGCAGTATTTT. It encodes CASSLFDTDTQYF.

The sample holds many counts of this clonotype. The chain employs TRBV4-1 and TRBJ2-3, with TRBD2 matching over 11 bases. CDR1 and CDR2 from the germline V gene are MGHRA and YSYEKL. The length of the CDR3 is 16 residues. V dropped 4 bases and J dropped 6; count of bases not matched to a gene: 9. CDR3 region: CASSPHTSGSRDTQYF. The CDR3 region has the DNA TGCGCCAGCAGCCCACATACTAGCGGGAGTAGGGATACGCAGTATTTT.

The table lists this clonotype with many counts. V usage is TRBV7-9 and J usage is TRBJ1-4, with D perhaps TRBD1 (5 bases). The CDR3 totals 14 residues. CDR1 is SEHNR and CDR2 is FQNEAQ in the germline V gene (reference sequence). Trimming shortened V by 3 bases and J by 4 bases, and 9 bases separated the two germline ends. CDR3 nucleotides: TGTGCCAGCAGCTTGAGGGGTGATAATGAAAAACTGTTTTTT. This gives the protein CASSLRGDNEKLFF.

This clonotype was picked up a small number of times. V is TRBV29-1 and J is TRBJ2-7, with D uncertain. V lost 6 bases, J lost 4 bases, and 19 bases lay in between. Germline V gene lookup returns CDR1 SQVTM and CDR2 ANQGSEA. The CDR3 covers 14 residues. The DNA for the CDR3 is TGCAGCGTGGCCCTCTTGGGCGCCCGTTACGAGCAGTACTTC. As protein: CSVALLGARYEQYF.

This clonotype has only one observation. The chain is built from TRBV12-3 or TRBV12-4 and TRBJ1-4, with 7 bases identical to TRBD1. V was pared by 10 bases and J by 6 bases, with 11 bases of the junction left unmatched. The CDR3 length is 14 residues. CDR3 loop: CAIQKQGRDEKLFF. CDR3 coding DNA: TGTGCCATCCAAAAACAGGGGAGGGATGAAAAACTGTTTTTT.

V and J are TRBV7-9 and TRBJ2-7, with D unresolved. Trimming took off 11 bases at V and 3 bases at J, with 14 bases between the two ends. Germline CDR1 reads SEHNR; CDR2 reads FQNEAQ (reference sequence). The CDR3 has 12 amino acids. In DNA, the CDR3 is TGTGCCTCATCAAAACACAACTACGAGCAGTACTTC. Protein sequence: CASSKHNYEQYF.

The V gene is TRBV10-3, the J gene TRBJ1-5; D gene unclear. Germline CDR1 ENHRY, CDR2 SYGVKD. The ends were cut back, 8 bases at V and 0 bases at J, with 8 bases in the middle. This CDR3 is 13 amino acids long. As DNA, the CDR3 is TGTGCCATCGGAGGTCATAGCAATCAGCCCCAGCATTTT. Protein: CAIGGHSNQPQHF.

This chain connects TRBV5-1 to TRBJ1-6; no definite D call. This CDR3 is built from 13 residues. CDR1 is SGHRS, CDR2 YFSETQ, per germline. Deletions cut 4 bases from V and 11 bases from J, with 13 bases between. The CDR3 loop is CASSPSSGAPLHF. CDR3 DNA: TGCGCCAGCAGCCCCTCTTCGGGCGCACCCCTCCACTTT.

This clonotype has just a few counts. This sequence joins TRBV12-3 or TRBV12-4 and TRBJ2-5; 7 bases are a match to TRBD2. This CDR3 has 12 residues. With 7 bases clipped from V and 4 bases from J, the junction kept 3 bases outside the gene matches. CDR3 coding DNA: TGTGCCAGCACTCCGGGGGGAGAGACCCAGTACTTC. It translates to CASTPGGETQYF.